One and the same sample provided the 19 T cell receptor beta chains below, sequenced in a study of blood T cell repertoires in COVID-19. TCRdb's copy holds only in-frame clones and misses some; the assay was immunoSEQ multiplex PCR. This sample yields approximately 150,000 clones, of which around nine tenths are seen a single time; over 8.5% belongs to the top ten. Source material: peripheral blood. The receptors shown here come from a woman aged 45 to 65 with active or convalescent COVID-19.

The chain uses TRBV28 and TRBJ2-7; 9 bases align to TRBD2. The CDR3 covers 15 residues. J gave up 2 bases and V 4 bases, and 6 bases lay outside the gene matches. CDR1 and CDR2 (germline): MDHEN, SYDVKM. CDR3 in amino acids: CASSSPSGTPYEQYF. The DNA for the CDR3 is TGTGCCAGCAGTTCCCCTAGCGGGACCCCCTACGAGCAGTACTTC.

The rearrangement links TRBV7-9 to TRBJ2-7; TRBD2 agrees at 12 bases. V lost 6 bases and J lost 3; bases outside the gene matches: 3. Germline lookup yields CDR1 SEHNR and CDR2 FQNEAQ (reference sequence). This CDR3 has 14 residues. In DNA form, the CDR3 reads TGTGCCAGCAGACCTAGCGGGGGGGACTACGAGCAGTACTTC. This translates into CASRPSGGDYEQYF. Looking up the rest from reference TRBV7-9 and TRBJ2-7 gives the full variable domain: DTGVSQNPRHKITKRGQNVTFRCDPISEHNRLYWYRQTLGQGPEFLTYFQNEAQLEKSRLLSDRFSAERPKGSFSTLEIQRTEQGDSAMYLCASRPSGGDYEQYFGPGTRLTVT.

The chain combines TRBV7-9 with TRBJ1-5, with 12 positions matching TRBD1. This CDR3 contains 16 residues. Germline V gene lookup returns CDR1 SEHNR and CDR2 FQNEAQ (reference sequence). The trim removed 5 bases at V and 7 bases at J, leaving 9 bases unmatched. CDR3 nucleotide sequence: TGTGCCAGCAGCCAAATAGGGACAGGGGGCGGGCAGCCCCAGCATTTT. It translates to CASSQIGTGGGQPQHF.

As DNA, the CDR3 is TGTGCCAGCAGCCGGATCGGGACAGAGGGATCCTACGAGCAGTACTTC. This codes for CASSRIGTEGSYEQYF. This rearrangement joins TRBV7-8 to TRBJ2-7, with 7 bases identical to TRBD1. The CDR3 has 16 amino acids. The V gene end was trimmed by 5 bases and the J gene end by 1 base; junction bases not matched to a gene: 11. The germline gives CDR1 SGHVS, CDR2 FQNEAQ.

V and J are TRBV30 and TRBJ1-2, with 11 nucleotides matching TRBD1. The CDR3 has 19 amino acids. Losses at the gene ends were 2 bases for V and 4 bases for J; bases not matched to a gene: 18. Germline CDR1 reads GTSNPN; CDR2 reads SVGIG (reference sequence). This CDR3 reads CAWSPSPGTGGRGGYGYTF. The CDR3 region has the DNA TGTGCCTGGAGTCCTTCCCCCGGGACAGGGGGTAGGGGGGGCTATGGCTACACCTTC. Based on the CDR3 plus reference TRBV30 and TRBJ1-2, the full variable domain is SQTIHQWPATLVQPVGSPLSLECTVEGTSNPNLYWYRQAAGRGLQLLFYSVGIGQISSEVPQNLSASRPQDRQFILSSKKLLLSDSGFYLCAWSPSPGTGGRGGYGYTFGSGTRLTVV.

This chain joins TRBV4-2 and TRBJ2-2; possible D gene TRBD1, 6 bases. The CDR3 is 17 amino acids. Trimming removed 6 bases at V and 6 bases at J, with 23 bases between. Germline CDR1 and CDR2: LGHNA and YNFKEQ. The DNA for the CDR3 is TGTGCCAGCAGTACGAGCCGAGGCAGGGGTCGGGCCGGGGAGCTGTTTTTT. Protein product: CASSTSRGRGRAGELFF.

V gene TRBV7-9 combines with J gene TRBJ2-5; TRBD2 is a possible D gene (5 bases). The germline V and J ends were trimmed by 5 bases and 5 bases, with 12 bases remaining between them. Germline V gene lookup returns CDR1 SEHNR and CDR2 FQNEAQ (reference sequence). This CDR3 is built from 13 residues. The CDR3 nucleotides read TGTGCCAGCAGCCATACTAGTCCGGAGACCCAGTACTTC. It translates to CASSHTSPETQYF.

CDR3 sequence reads: CASSVGGSTNEKLFF. The CDR3 coding sequence is TGTGCCAGCAGCGTCGGGGGGTCTACTAATGAAAAACTGTTTTTT. J is TRBJ1-4 and V is TRBV28; D may be TRBD1 (5 bases). In germline, CDR1 is MDHEN, CDR2 SYDVKM. The V and J ends lost 6 bases and 2 bases respectively, with 13 bases between them. This CDR3 comprises 15 residues.

This chain connects TRBV28 to TRBJ1-2; no definite D call. In germline, CDR1 is MDHEN, CDR2 SYDVKM. This CDR3 comprises 12 residues. V dropped 2 bases and J dropped 7 bases, with 8 bases sitting between them. CDR3 sequence reads: CASSLPPRGYTF. The CDR3 coding sequence is TGTGCCAGCAGTTTACCCCCCCGTGGCTACACCTTC.

The chain is built from TRBV7-3 and TRBJ2-2; the match to TRBD2 covers 8 bases. CDR1 and CDR2 (germline): SGHTA, FQGTGA. The CDR3 consists of 16 residues. The junction had 5 bases not matched to a gene; V was cut back by 2 bases and J by 3 bases. The CDR3 sequence: CASSLGGLGDTGELFF. The CDR3 DNA reads as TGTGCCAGCAGCTTAGGGGGACTAGGGGACACCGGGGAGCTGTTTTTT.

This clone was seen a single time. This sequence joins TRBV7-9 and TRBJ1-5; D possibly corresponds to TRBD1 (5 bases). V lost 6 bases to trimming and J lost 1 base, with 13 bases between them. This CDR3 has 15 residues. CDR1 is SEHNR and CDR2 is FQNEAQ in the germline V gene (reference sequence). The chain's CDR3 is CASSPDGGSNQPQHF. CDR3 in DNA: TGTGCCAGCAGTCCAGACGGGGGAAGCAATCAGCCCCAGCATTTT.

The gene calls are TRBV5-1 and TRBJ1-5; D is uncertain. CDR1 is SGHRS and CDR2 is YFSETQ in the germline V gene. CDR3 length: 12 amino acids. V lost 4 bases to trimming and J lost 7 bases, with 9 bases between them. CDR3 region: CASSPRRQPQHF. The CDR3 region has the DNA TGCGCCAGCAGCCCCCGCAGGCAGCCCCAGCATTTT.

The J gene is TRBJ1-2, the V gene TRBV2; TRBD1 aligns across 8 bases. The CDR3 loop spans 14 amino acids. V was pared by 5 bases and J by 4 bases, with 6 bases of the junction left unmatched. CDR1 and CDR2 (germline): SNHLY, FYNNEI. The CDR3 loop reads CASSKDRVGYGYTF. The CDR3 coding sequence is TGTGCCAGCAGTAAGGACAGGGTCGGCTATGGCTACACCTTC.

This rearrangement joins TRBV5-1 to TRBJ2-1; D unresolved. This CDR3 is built from 14 residues. Germline lookup yields CDR1 SGHRS and CDR2 YFSETQ. Trimming took off 0 bases at V and 10 bases at J, with 14 bases between the two ends. Here the CDR3 DNA reads TGCGCCAGCAGCTTGGAGGCTTCCTTCGGGGAGCAGTTCTTC. Protein sequence: CASSLEASFGEQFF.

The chain employs TRBV19 and TRBJ1-2; D is possibly TRBD1 (6 bases). Germline CDR1 reads LNHDA; CDR2 reads SQIVND (reference sequence). V was pared by 1 base and J by 4 bases, with 13 bases between. The CDR3 is made up of 15 amino acids. CDR3 in amino acids: CASSIGGTGTYGYTF. CDR3 DNA sequence: TGTGCCAGTAGTATAGGTGGTACAGGGACCTATGGCTACACCTTC. The full variable domain, its missing parts supplied by reference TRBV19 and TRBJ1-2, is DGGITQSPKYLFRKEGQNVTLSCEQNLNHDAMYWYRQDPGQGLRLIYYSQIVNDFQKGDIAEGYSVSREKKESFPLTVTSAQKNPTAFYLCASSIGGTGTYGYTFGSGTRLTVV.

The V gene is TRBV7-6, the J gene TRBJ1-6; 7 bases are a match to TRBD1. CDR3 length equals 19 residues. V shed 5 bases and J 4 bases; nucleotides not matched to a gene: 17. Germline V CDR1 and CDR2: SGHVS, FNYEAQ. This CDR3 is CASSATTGLDDIYNSPLHF. DNA of the CDR3: TGTGCCAGCAGCGCGACGACAGGGTTGGACGATATATATAATTCACCCCTCCACTTT.

The rearrangement joins TRBV4-2 to TRBJ2-1; 7 bases are a match to TRBD1. Losses at the gene ends were 4 bases for V and 2 bases for J; bases not matched to a gene: 5. The CDR3 is 15 amino acids. Looked up from germline, CDR1 is LGHNA and CDR2 is YNFKEQ. CDR3: CASSLTGETYNEQFF. The CDR3 bases are TGTGCCAGCAGCCTTACAGGGGAGACCTACAATGAGCAGTTCTTC.

J is TRBJ2-1 and V is TRBV7-9; 7 bases fit TRBD1. CDR1 and CDR2 from the germline V gene are SEHNR and FQNEAQ (reference sequence). The CDR3 is 12 residues long. J lost 10 bases, V lost 4 bases, and 4 bases had no gene match. CDR3 amino acids: CASSSSDREQFF. In DNA form, the CDR3 reads TGTGCCAGCAGCTCCTCGGACAGGGAGCAGTTCTTC.

V is TRBV6-7 and J is TRBJ1-1, with a weak D call TRBD1 (5 bases). TRBV6-7 is known as an ORF, though its function is uncertain. V lost 10 bases to trimming and J lost 0 bases, with 9 bases between them. The CDR3 is 12 residues long. The CDR3 here is CATPGLNTEAFF. CDR3 coding DNA: TGTGCCACCCCAGGGTTGAACACTGAAGCTTTCTTT.